This T cell receptor beta chain comes out of a study of blood T cell repertoires in COVID-19. As for the study in general: COVID-19 samples, acute and convalescent, were from the United States, Italy and Spain. The cDNA or gDNA used as material had been derived from T cells, B-cell-depleted T cells, or PBMCs.

Per the original methods: Amplification of reference gene primers provided the estimated nucleated cell counts. Produced via immunoSEQ multiplex PCR; TCRdb's table is partial and in-frame only. That table furnishes V, J and clone size, whereas the DNA furnished D and trimming. The sample shows 25,000 to 35,000 clones, about 88% of them seen only once. The CDR3 has 15 amino acids. Germline CDR1 reads SGHKS; CDR2 reads YYEKEE (reference sequence). Trimming took 4 bases from V and 12 from J; bases not matched to a gene: 17. V and J are TRBV5-5 and TRBJ1-1; 8 bases are a match to TRBD1. The sequence came from a human donor in a cohort sampled during active COVID-19. The donor label of this sample is uncertain. The sequenced material came from peripheral blood. The CDR3 nucleotides are TGTGCCAGCAGCCCCGGGGGTGGACAGGGTTTTATGTCTTTCTTT. Translated: CASSPGGGQGFMSFF.